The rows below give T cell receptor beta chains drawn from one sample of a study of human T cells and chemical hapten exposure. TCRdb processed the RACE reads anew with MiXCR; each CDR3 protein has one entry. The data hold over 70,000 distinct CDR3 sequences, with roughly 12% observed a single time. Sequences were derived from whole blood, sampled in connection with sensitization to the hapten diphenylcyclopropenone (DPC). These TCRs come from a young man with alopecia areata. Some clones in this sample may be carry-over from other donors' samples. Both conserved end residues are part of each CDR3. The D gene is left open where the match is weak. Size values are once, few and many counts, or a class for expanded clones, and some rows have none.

DNA: TGTGCCAGCACGCCGGGGCTTAATGAGCAGTTCTTC
CDR3: CASTPGLNEQFF
size: many
D: NA
V: TRBV2
J: TRBJ2-1

DNA: TGTGCCAGCAGCTTAGCCGGGGACAGGAAAAGTTTGAACTATGGCTACACCTTC
CDR3: CASSLAGDRKSLNYGYTF
size: NA
D: TRBD1
V: TRBV7-9
J: TRBJ1-2

DNA: TGCAGTCCCGACAGGGCCCAAGAGACCCAGTACTTC
CDR3: CSPDRAQETQYF
size: few
D: TRBD1
V: TRBV20-1
J: TRBJ2-5

DNA: TGTGCCAGCAGACCGACAGGGATCCAGCCCCAGCATTTT
CDR3: CASRPTGIQPQHF
size: NA
D: TRBD1
V: TRBV28
J: TRBJ1-5

DNA: TGCGCCAGCAGTGAACCCGCTTATGGTCCCAAGGGGACCCAGTACTTC
CDR3: CASSEPAYGPKGTQYF
size: many
D: NA
V: TRBV10-2
J: TRBJ2-5

DNA: TGTGCCAGCAGTGTGGGGGGCCTCACAGATACGCAGTATTTT
CDR3: CASSVGGLTDTQYF
size: few
D: NA
V: TRBV2
J: TRBJ2-3

DNA: TGTGCCAGCAGAACCGGGACATTAAGTTTCTCCTATAATTCACCCCTCCACTTT
CDR3: CASRTGTLSFSYNSPLHF
size: many
D: NA
V: TRBV12-3/TRBV12-4
J: TRBJ1-6

DNA: TGTGCCAGCAGCTACCTGGTGGGCAATCAGCCCCAGCATTTT
CDR3: CASSYLVGNQPQHF
size: NA
D: NA
V: TRBV7-2
J: TRBJ1-5

DNA: TGTGCCAGCAGCTTTGGGCCAAACACTGAAGCTTTCTTT
CDR3: CASSFGPNTEAFF
size: many
D: NA
V: TRBV7-3
J: TRBJ1-1

DNA: TGTGCCAGCAGGGGAATAACAGGGGGCTCCACAGATACGCAGTATTTT
CDR3: CASRGITGGSTDTQYF
size: few
D: TRBD1
V: TRBV28
J: TRBJ2-3

DNA: TGTGCCAGCTCTTCGGGGCTGACAACTGAAGCTTTCTTT
CDR3: CASSSGLTTEAFF
size: NA
D: NA
V: TRBV6-1
J: TRBJ1-1

DNA: TGTGCCAGCAGCTTAGGTACCCCTAGGAACACCGGGGAGCTGTTTTTT
CDR3: CASSLGTPRNTGELFF
size: many
D: NA
V: TRBV7-9
J: TRBJ2-2

DNA: TGTGCCATCGGGGGGACACAGGGAAACTATGGCTACACCTTC
CDR3: CAIGGTQGNYGYTF
size: few
D: NA
V: TRBV10-3
J: TRBJ1-2

DNA: TGTGCCAGCAGCTTAGATCTATACACCGGGGAGCTGTTTTTT
CDR3: CASSLDLYTGELFF
size: NA
D: NA
V: TRBV7-2
J: TRBJ2-2

DNA: TGTGCCAGCAGTTTACTGGGAAACACCATATATTTT
CDR3: CASSLLGNTIYF
size: NA
D: NA
V: TRBV12-3/TRBV12-4
J: TRBJ1-3

DNA: TGCAGCGTTGGCCTCCGGGAGCTCTACAATGAGCAGTTCTTC
CDR3: CSVGLRELYNEQFF
size: many
D: NA
V: TRBV29-1
J: TRBJ2-1

DNA: TGTGCCAGCAGCCCCTCGGGCCTGTTAGGGTATGGCTACACCTTC
CDR3: CASSPSGLLGYGYTF
size: NA
D: NA
V: TRBV12-3/TRBV12-4
J: TRBJ1-2

DNA: TGTGCCAGCAGCTCTCGGACCCTCTTGAGCTCTGGAAACACCATATATTTT
CDR3: CASSSRTLLSSGNTIYF
size: many
D: NA
V: TRBV5-4
J: TRBJ1-3

DNA: TGTGCCAGCGACCGGGCGGGCACTGAAGCTTTCTTT
CDR3: CASDRAGTEAFF
size: NA
D: NA
V: TRBV3-1
J: TRBJ1-1

DNA: TGTGCCAGCAGCTTAAGCGTGGGCGAGCAGTACTTC
CDR3: CASSLSVGEQYF
size: NA
D: NA
V: TRBV11-1
J: TRBJ2-7

DNA: TGTGCCAGCGAGGACAGGAGGTATTCACCCCTCCACTTT
CDR3: CASEDRRYSPLHF
size: many
D: TRBD1
V: TRBV6-2/TRBV6-3
J: TRBJ1-6

DNA: TGTGCCAGCTCCTATGGCGTCGGGAAAGAAGCTTTCTTT
CDR3: CASSYGVGKEAFF
size: NA
D: NA
V: TRBV18
J: TRBJ1-1

DNA: TGCAGTGCAATAACCGAGACAGGGGAGGGAGATACGCAGTATTTT
CDR3: CSAITETGEGDTQYF
size: many
D: NA
V: TRBV20-1
J: TRBJ2-3

DNA: TGTGCCAGCAGCTTAGCGCGGGGACAATACGAAGAGACCCAGTACTTC
CDR3: CASSLARGQYEETQYF
size: NA
D: NA
V: TRBV7-8
J: TRBJ2-5

DNA: TGTGCCAGCAGCTTAGCGGGCCGGGGGCATAAGAGATACGAGCAGTACTTC
CDR3: CASSLAGRGHKRYEQYF
size: NA
D: NA
V: TRBV7-2
J: TRBJ2-7

DNA: TGCAGCGTTGACTCAGGGGCCACTGAAGCTTTCTTT
CDR3: CSVDSGATEAFF
size: many
D: NA
V: TRBV29-1
J: TRBJ1-1

DNA: TGTGCCAGCAGCGTGGAGGGTAATGAAAAACTGTTTTTT
CDR3: CASSVEGNEKLFF
size: NA
D: NA
V: TRBV9
J: TRBJ1-4

DNA: TGCGCCAGCAGCCTGGGACTAGCGGGGGATACGCAGTATTTT
CDR3: CASSLGLAGDTQYF
size: NA
D: TRBD2
V: TRBV5-1
J: TRBJ2-3

DNA: TGTGCCAGTAGTTCGGGGGGTGCCACCTATGAAGCTTTCTTT
CDR3: CASSSGGATYEAFF
size: many
D: NA
V: TRBV19
J: TRBJ1-1

DNA: TGCGCCAGCAGTCGTAACACGGGCAGGGAGCCTGAAAAACTGTTTTTT
CDR3: CASSRNTGREPEKLFF
size: many
D: NA
V: TRBV4-3
J: TRBJ1-4